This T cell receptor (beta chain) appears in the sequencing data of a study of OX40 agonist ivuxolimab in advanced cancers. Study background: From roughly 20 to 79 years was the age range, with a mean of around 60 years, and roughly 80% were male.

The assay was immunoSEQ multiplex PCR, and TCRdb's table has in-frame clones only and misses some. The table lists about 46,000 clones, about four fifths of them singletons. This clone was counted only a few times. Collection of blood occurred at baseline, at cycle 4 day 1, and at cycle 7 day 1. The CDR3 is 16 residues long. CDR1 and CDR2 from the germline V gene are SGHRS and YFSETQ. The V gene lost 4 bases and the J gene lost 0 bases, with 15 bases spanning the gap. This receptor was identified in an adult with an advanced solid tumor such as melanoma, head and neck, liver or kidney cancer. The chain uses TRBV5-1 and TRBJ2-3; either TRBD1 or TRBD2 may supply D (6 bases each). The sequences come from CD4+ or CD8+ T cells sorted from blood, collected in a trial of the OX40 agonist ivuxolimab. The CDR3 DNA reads TGCGCCAGCAGCGGCGGGACACCCGCTAGCACAGATACGCAGTATTTT. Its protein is CASSGGTPASTDTQYF.